The 21 T cell receptor beta chains given below trace back to one sample, sequenced in a study of cytomegalovirus exposure and HLA in healthy donors. Use of 60 Vbeta and 13 Jbeta primers characterized the PCR. Profiling relied on immunoSEQ multiplex PCR, and the TCRdb table lists in-frame clones only, not all of them. The sample lists more than 65,000 clones, around three quarters occurring once. Sequences were obtained from PBMCs. These receptors were taken from a man aged 40-49 years in good health and CMV-seronegative.

The CDR3 region is CSVGPGGTYEQYF. Here the CDR3 DNA reads TGCAGCGTTGGTCCAGGTGGAACCTACGAGCAGTACTTC. The chain has TRBV29-1 and TRBJ2-7; D remains ambiguous. In germline, CDR1 is SQVTM, CDR2 ANQGSEA. Trimming left V 4 bases short and J 2 bases short, with 12 bases between. This CDR3 comprises 13 residues.

CDR3 protein: CASRLTETYEQYF. The CDR3 DNA follows: TGTGCCAGCAGGCTTACTGAAACCTACGAGCAGTACTTC. The chain is built from TRBV6-5 and TRBJ2-5; D is unresolved. The J call may be incorrect, as the DNA end agrees better with TRBJ2-7. The CDR3 sequence is 13 residues long. Looked up from germline, CDR1 is MNHEY and CDR2 is SVGAGI.

This chain connects TRBV19 to TRBJ2-3; a weak D match, TRBD2 (5 bases). Germline CDR1 is LNHDA and CDR2 is SQIVND (reference sequence). There are 13 residues in the CDR3. The germline V and J ends were trimmed by 1 base and 7 bases, with 9 bases remaining between them. This CDR3 reads CASSIGPGNTQYF. In DNA, the CDR3 is TGTGCCAGTAGTATAGGACCGGGGAATACGCAGTATTTT.

This clone was seen only a few times. The chain has TRBV4-2 and TRBJ2-5; maybe TRBD2 (5 bases). The CDR3 covers 17 residues. V was shortened by 2 bases and J by 5 bases, with 21 bases between the two germline ends. Looked up from germline, CDR1 is LGHNA and CDR2 is YNFKEQ. The chain's CDR3 is CASSQLSSAGEVETQYF. Written as DNA, the CDR3 is TGTGCCAGCAGCCAATTGTCCTCGGCGGGCGAGGTGGAGACCCAGTACTTC.

The chain recombines TRBV7-2 with TRBJ1-5; 7 bases match TRBD1. The trim removed 5 bases at V and 4 bases at J, leaving 2 bases unmatched. The length of the CDR3 is 13 residues. CDR1 SGHTA and CDR2 FQGNSA come from the germline V gene. CDR3 nucleotides: TGTGCCAGCAGCCCGACAGGGAATCAGCCCCAGCATTTT. It is translated as CASSPTGNQPQHF. The complete variable domain, with remaining parts taken from reference TRBV7-2 and TRBJ1-5, reads GAGVSQSPSNKVTEKGKDVELRCDPISGHTALYWYRQSLGQGLEFLIYFQGNSAPDKSGLPSDRFSAERTGGSVSTLTIQRTQQEDSAVYLCASSPTGNQPQHFGDGTRLSIL.

The CDR3 sequence: CASSSPASGPPYEQYF. For the CDR3, the DNA is TGTGCCAGCAGCTCCCCGGCTAGCGGGCCTCCCTACGAGCAGTACTTC. J is TRBJ2-7 and V is TRBV7-9; 8 positions agree with TRBD2. The CDR3 has 16 amino acids. Losses at the gene ends were 4 bases for V and 2 bases for J; bases not matched to a gene: 10. Germline V gives CDR1 SEHNR, CDR2 FQNEAQ (reference sequence). The whole variable domain, filled in from reference TRBV7-9 and TRBJ2-7, reads DTGVSQNPRHKITKRGQNVTFRCDPISEHNRLYWYRQTLGQGPEFLTYFQNEAQLEKSRLLSDRFSAERPKGSFSTLEIQRTEQGDSAMYLCASSSPASGPPYEQYFGPGTRLTVT.

This clone turned up a few times. The chain couples TRBV5-4 to TRBJ2-7; 7 positions agree with TRBD2. CDR1 is SGHNT and CDR2 is YYREEE in the germline V gene (reference sequence). Germline trimming cut 4 bases from V and 6 bases from J; bases unmatched to any gene: 13. CDR3 length: 15 amino acids. The CDR3 sequence: CASSRGGDGTSEQYF. The CDR3 DNA reads TGTGCCAGCAGCCGTGGGGGGGACGGCACATCCGAGCAGTACTTC. Using reference TRBV5-4 and TRBJ2-7 for the parts outside the CDR3, the full variable domain is ETGVTQSPTHLIKTRGQQVTLRCSSQSGHNTVSWYQQALGQGPQFIFQYYREEENGRGNFPPRFSGLQFPNYSSELNVNALELDDSALYLCASSRGGDGTSEQYFGPGTRLTVT.

The V gene is TRBV2, the J gene TRBJ2-5, with D unclear. The CDR3 contains 13 residues. The V gene's germline CDR1 is SNHLY and CDR2 FYNNEI. Trimming removed 3 bases at V and 1 base at J, with 6 bases between. The CDR3 DNA sequence: TGTGCCAGCAGTGAGCAGGTCCAAGAGACCCAGTACTTC. Amino acids: CASSEQVQETQYF.

The chain uses TRBV5-1 and TRBJ2-7; tentatively, D is TRBD1 (5 bases). Trimming shortened V by 5 bases and J by 3 bases, and 18 bases separated the two germline ends. CDR3 length: 15 residues. The germline gives CDR1 SGHRS, CDR2 YFSETQ. CDR3 in amino acids: CASRDPGFQFYEQYF. CDR3 in DNA: TGCGCCAGCAGAGATCCAGGGTTCCAATTCTACGAGCAGTACTTC.

The V and J genes are TRBV30 and TRBJ2-5, with 8 positions matching TRBD2. The germline V gene encodes CDR1 GTSNPN and CDR2 SVGIG (reference sequence). There are 15 residues in the CDR3. V lost 3 bases and J lost 5; bases outside the gene matches: 11. The CDR3 bases are TGTGCCTGGAGGGAGCGGGCGGGGGGCCTGGAGACCCAGTACTTC. Residues: CAWRERAGGLETQYF.

V is TRBV4-1 and J is TRBJ1-4; a weak D match, TRBD1 (6 bases). With 0 bases removed from V and 5 bases from J, the gap between germline ends came to 19 bases. CDR3 length equals 18 residues. Germline values: CDR1 MGHRA, CDR2 YSYEKL. The CDR3 region is CASSQDWAPGAGNEKLFF. The CDR3 DNA reads as TGCGCCAGCAGCCAAGATTGGGCGCCAGGGGCAGGAAATGAAAAACTGTTTTTT.

The chain carries TRBV19 and TRBJ1-2; TRBD1 might be the D (6 bases). Germline V CDR1 and CDR2: LNHDA, SQIVND (reference sequence). V was clipped by 5 bases and J by 4 bases, with 14 bases between them. The CDR3 consists of 14 residues. DNA for the CDR3: TGTGCCAGTAGTTTACGACAGGAGGTCTATGGCTACACCTTC. Translation: CASSLRQEVYGYTF.

The chain recombines TRBV19 with TRBJ1-6; the D gene is possibly TRBD1 (6 bases). Trimming took off 10 bases at V and 10 bases at J, with 17 bases between the two ends. Germline assignment: CDR1 LNHDA and CDR2 SQIVND (reference sequence). The CDR3 consists of 13 residues. In nucleotides, the CDR3 is TGTGCCAACCACAGGGAAGAGCGATCACCCCTCCACTTT. This translates into CANHREERSPLHF.

The chain is built from TRBV6-1 and TRBJ2-1; 10 bases align to TRBD1. This CDR3 region has 15 residues. With V trimmed by 8 bases and J by 6 bases, 10 bases remained unmatched. CDR1 is MNHNS and CDR2 is SASEGT in the germline V gene. Here the CDR3 reads CASPNVGTGVNEQFF. In DNA, the CDR3 is TGTGCCAGCCCGAATGTCGGGACAGGGGTCAATGAGCAGTTCTTC.

This chain connects TRBV4-3 to TRBJ2-6; D not resolved. The germline V gene encodes CDR1 LGHNA and CDR2 YSLEER. The ends were cut back, 4 bases at V and 1 base at J, with 2 bases in the middle. CDR3 length equals 13 residues. The DNA for the CDR3 is TGCGCCAGCAGCCCTTCTGGGGCCAACGTCCTGACTTTC. Amino acid sequence: CASSPSGANVLTF.

The V gene is TRBV4-2, the J gene TRBJ2-5; 7 bases align to TRBD1. This CDR3 spans 15 amino acids. Germline V gene sequence: CDR1 LGHNA, CDR2 YNFKEQ. Unmatched junction bases numbered 6, after V lost 2 bases and J lost 3 bases. In nucleotides, the CDR3 is TGTGCCAGCAGCCAATCCGGACAGGCCAAAGAGACCCAGTACTTC. Amino acid sequence: CASSQSGQAKETQYF.

The genes are TRBV7-8 and TRBJ1-2; maybe TRBD1 (5 bases). The CDR3 covers 15 residues. V was clipped by 3 bases and J by 4 bases, with 15 bases between them. In germline, CDR1 is SGHVS, CDR2 FQNEAQ. The CDR3 DNA follows: TGTGCCAGCAGCTTGACAGAACTGGCTGTCTATGGCTACACCTTC. Amino acids: CASSLTELAVYGYTF.

This chain uses TRBV23-1 with TRBJ2-7; 8 bases agree with TRBD1. TRBV23-1 is an ORF for which the function is uncertain. CDR3 length: 14 residues. After removal of 4 bases from V and 6 bases from J, the junction contained 8 bases not matched to a gene. CDR3 region: CASSRRQGIPEQYF. The CDR3, as DNA: TGCGCCAGCAGTCGACGACAGGGGATTCCCGAGCAGTACTTC.

J is TRBJ1-5 and V is TRBV6-5; no clear D. Germline V gene data show CDR1 as MNHEY and CDR2 as SVGAGI. The CDR3 covers 15 residues. V was shortened by 0 bases and J by 4 bases, with 10 bases between the two germline ends. CDR3 in DNA: TGTGCCAGCAGTTACTCGCGGATAGGAAATCAGCCCCAGCATTTT. The encoded protein is CASSYSRIGNQPQHF.

This clone showed up just once. The genes are TRBV5-1 and TRBJ2-2; 14 bases are a match to TRBD2. This CDR3 region has 16 residues. In germline, CDR1 is SGHRS, CDR2 YFSETQ. After removal of 4 bases from V and 5 bases from J, the junction contained 4 bases not matched to a gene. The CDR3 coding sequence is TGCGCCAGCAGCACCCGACTAGCGGGGGGGACCGGGGAGCTGTTTTTT. Protein product: CASSTRLAGGTGELFF.

This chain links TRBV4-3 with TRBJ2-7; the match to TRBD1 covers 7 bases. V shed 0 bases and J 4 bases; nucleotides not matched to a gene: 3. This CDR3 region has 14 residues. Germline V CDR1 and CDR2: LGHNA, YSLEER. The CDR3 spells CASSQEPGGYEQYF. CDR3 nucleotide sequence: TGCGCCAGCAGCCAAGAGCCAGGGGGTTACGAGCAGTACTTC.